This T cell receptor beta chain stems from a study of tumor-infiltrating lymphocytes in localized non-small cell lung cancer. Produced via immunoSEQ multiplex PCR; TCRdb's table is partial and in-frame only. The sample holds roughly 15,000 clones, around 70% seen once. The sequenced material came from uninvolved lung tissue not adjacent to the tumor. The clonotype comes from a human donor with non-small cell lung cancer.

The DNA for the CDR3 is TGTGCCAGCAACGAGAGACAGGGTACCGAGCAGTACTTC. Protein sequence: CASNERQGTEQYF. This chain links TRBV6-1 with TRBJ2-7, with 7 bases aligning to TRBD1. The J segment lost 6 bases and the V segment lost 7 bases, leaving 9 bases of the junction unmatched. Germline assignment: CDR1 MNHNS and CDR2 SASEGT. CDR3 length: 13 amino acids.